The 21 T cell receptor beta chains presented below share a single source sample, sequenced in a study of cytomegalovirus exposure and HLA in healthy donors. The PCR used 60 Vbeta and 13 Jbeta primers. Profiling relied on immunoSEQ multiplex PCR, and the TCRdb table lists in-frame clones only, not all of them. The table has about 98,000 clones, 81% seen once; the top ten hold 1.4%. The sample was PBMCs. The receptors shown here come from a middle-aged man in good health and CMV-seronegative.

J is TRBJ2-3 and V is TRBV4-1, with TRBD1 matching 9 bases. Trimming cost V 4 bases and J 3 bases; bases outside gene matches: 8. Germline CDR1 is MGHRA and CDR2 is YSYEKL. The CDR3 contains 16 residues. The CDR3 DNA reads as TGCGCCAGCAGCCTTACCGGGACAGGGTTAACAGATACGCAGTATTTT. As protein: CASSLTGTGLTDTQYF.

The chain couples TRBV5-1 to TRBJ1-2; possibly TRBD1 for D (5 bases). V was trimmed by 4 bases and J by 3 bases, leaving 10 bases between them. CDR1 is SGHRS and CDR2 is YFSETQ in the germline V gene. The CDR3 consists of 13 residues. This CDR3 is CASSVDSDYGYTF. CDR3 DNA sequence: TGCGCCAGCAGCGTCGACAGCGACTATGGCTACACCTTC. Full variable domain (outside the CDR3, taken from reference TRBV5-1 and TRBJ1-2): KAGVTQTPRYLIKTRGQQVTLSCSPISGHRSVSWYQQTPGQGLQFLFEYFSETQRNKGNFPGRFSGRQFSNSRSEMNVSTLELGDSALYLCASSVDSDYGYTFGSGTRLTVV.

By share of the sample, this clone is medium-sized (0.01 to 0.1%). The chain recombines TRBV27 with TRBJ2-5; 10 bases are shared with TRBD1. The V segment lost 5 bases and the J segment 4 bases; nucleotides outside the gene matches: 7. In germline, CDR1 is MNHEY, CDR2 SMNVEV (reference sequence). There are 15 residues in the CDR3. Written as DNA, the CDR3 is TGTGCCAGCAGTCTCGACAGGGGGCGCTTAGAGACCCAGTACTTC. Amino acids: CASSLDRGRLETQYF.

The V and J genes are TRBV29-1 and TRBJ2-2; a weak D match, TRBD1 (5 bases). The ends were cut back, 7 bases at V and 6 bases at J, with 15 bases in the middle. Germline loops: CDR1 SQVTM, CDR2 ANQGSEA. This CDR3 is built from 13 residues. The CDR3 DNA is TGCAGCGCCGTAGGGGCCAGTCCCGGGGAGCTGTTTTTT. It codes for CSAVGASPGELFF.

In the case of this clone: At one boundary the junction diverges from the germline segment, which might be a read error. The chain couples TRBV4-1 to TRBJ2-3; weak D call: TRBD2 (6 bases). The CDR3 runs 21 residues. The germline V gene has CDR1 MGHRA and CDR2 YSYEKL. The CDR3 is CASSQDEGRGANLPRTGTQYF. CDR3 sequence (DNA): TGCGCCAGCAGCCAAGACGAGGGGCGGGGAGCCAATCTTCCTCGCACAGGTACGCAGTATTTT.

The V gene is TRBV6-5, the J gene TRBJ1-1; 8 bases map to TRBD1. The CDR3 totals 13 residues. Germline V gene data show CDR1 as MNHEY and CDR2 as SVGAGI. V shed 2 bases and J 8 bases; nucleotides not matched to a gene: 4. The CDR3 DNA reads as TGTGCCAGCAGTTACGACAGGGGTGAGGAAGCTTTCTTT. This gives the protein CASSYDRGEEAFF.

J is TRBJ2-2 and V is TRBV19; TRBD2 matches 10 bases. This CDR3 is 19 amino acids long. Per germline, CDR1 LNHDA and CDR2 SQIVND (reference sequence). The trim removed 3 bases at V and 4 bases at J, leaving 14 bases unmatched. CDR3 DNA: TGTGCCAGTAGTATTAGGGTCCTAGCGGGGGTTCGGGGCACCGGGGAGCTGTTTTTT. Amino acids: CASSIRVLAGVRGTGELFF.

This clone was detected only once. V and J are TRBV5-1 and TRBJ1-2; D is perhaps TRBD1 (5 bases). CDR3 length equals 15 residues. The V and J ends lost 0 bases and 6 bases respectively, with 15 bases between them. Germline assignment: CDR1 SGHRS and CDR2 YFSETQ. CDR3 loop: CASSLAAGAIHGYTF. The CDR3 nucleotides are TGCGCCAGCAGCTTGGCCGCTGGGGCGATCCATGGCTACACCTTC.

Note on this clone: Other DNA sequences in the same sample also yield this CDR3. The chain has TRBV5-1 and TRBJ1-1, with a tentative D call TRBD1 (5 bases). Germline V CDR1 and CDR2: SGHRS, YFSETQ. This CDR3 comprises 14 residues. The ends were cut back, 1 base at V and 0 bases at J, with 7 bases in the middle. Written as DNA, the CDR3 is TGCGCCAGCAGCTTGCAGGGAATGAACACTGAAGCTTTCTTT. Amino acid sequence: CASSLQGMNTEAFF.

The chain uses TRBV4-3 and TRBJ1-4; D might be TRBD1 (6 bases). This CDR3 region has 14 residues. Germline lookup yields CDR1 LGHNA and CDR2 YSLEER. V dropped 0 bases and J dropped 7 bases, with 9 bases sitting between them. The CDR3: CASSQERGSEKLFF. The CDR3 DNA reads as TGCGCCAGCAGCCAAGAGAGGGGGAGTGAAAAACTGTTTTTT.

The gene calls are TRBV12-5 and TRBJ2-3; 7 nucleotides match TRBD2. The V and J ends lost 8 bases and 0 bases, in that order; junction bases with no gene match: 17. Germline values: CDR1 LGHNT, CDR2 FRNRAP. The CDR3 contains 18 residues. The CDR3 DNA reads TGTGCTAGTTCAACGGCCGGGAAGACTAGCACAAGCACAGATACGCAGTATTTT. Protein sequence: CASSTAGKTSTSTDTQYF.

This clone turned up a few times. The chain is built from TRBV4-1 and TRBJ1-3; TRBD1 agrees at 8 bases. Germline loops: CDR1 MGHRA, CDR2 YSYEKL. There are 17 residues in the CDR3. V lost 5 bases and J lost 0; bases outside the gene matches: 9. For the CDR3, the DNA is TGCGCCAGCAGCGGTGGACAGGGCAGACTCTCTGGAAACACCATATATTTT. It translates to CASSGGQGRLSGNTIYF.

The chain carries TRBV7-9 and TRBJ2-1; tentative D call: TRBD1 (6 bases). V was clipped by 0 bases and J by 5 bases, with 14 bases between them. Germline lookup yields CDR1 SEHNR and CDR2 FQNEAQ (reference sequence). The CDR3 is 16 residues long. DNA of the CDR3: TGTGCCAGCAGCTTAGCAGGACAGCAGTTCAACAATGAGCAGTTCTTC. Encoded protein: CASSLAGQQFNNEQFF. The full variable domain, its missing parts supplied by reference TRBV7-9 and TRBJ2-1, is DTGVSQNPRHKITKRGQNVTFRCDPISEHNRLYWYRQTLGQGPEFLTYFQNEAQLEKSRLLSDRFSAERPKGSFSTLEIQRTEQGDSAMYLCASSLAGQQFNNEQFFGPGTRLTVL.

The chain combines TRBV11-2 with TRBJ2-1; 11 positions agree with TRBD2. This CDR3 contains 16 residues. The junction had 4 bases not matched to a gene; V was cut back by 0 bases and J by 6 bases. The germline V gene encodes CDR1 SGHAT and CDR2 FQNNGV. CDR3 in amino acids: CASSLEYSGGANEQFF. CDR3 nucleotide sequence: TGTGCCAGCAGCTTAGAGTATAGCGGGGGGGCCAATGAGCAGTTCTTC. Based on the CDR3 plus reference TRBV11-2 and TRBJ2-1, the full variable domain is EAGVAQSPRYKIIEKRQSVAFWCNPISGHATLYWYQQILGQGPKLLIQFQNNGVVDDSQLPKDRFSAERLKGVDSTLKIQPAKLEDSAVYLCASSLEYSGGANEQFFGPGTRLTVL.

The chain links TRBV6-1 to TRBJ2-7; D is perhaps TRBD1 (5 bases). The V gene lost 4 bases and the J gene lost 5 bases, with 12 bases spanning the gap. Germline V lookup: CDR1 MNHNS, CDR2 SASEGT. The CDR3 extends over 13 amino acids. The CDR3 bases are TGTGCCAGCAGTGCCAGGGCCCCGGACGAGCAGTACTTC. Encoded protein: CASSARAPDEQYF.

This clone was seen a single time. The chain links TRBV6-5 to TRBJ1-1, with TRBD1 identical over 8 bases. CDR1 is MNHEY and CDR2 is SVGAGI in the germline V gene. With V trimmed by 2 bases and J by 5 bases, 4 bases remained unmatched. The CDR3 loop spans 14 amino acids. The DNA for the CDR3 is TGTGCCAGCAGTTACCACGACAGGGGAACTGAAGCTTTCTTT. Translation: CASSYHDRGTEAFF.

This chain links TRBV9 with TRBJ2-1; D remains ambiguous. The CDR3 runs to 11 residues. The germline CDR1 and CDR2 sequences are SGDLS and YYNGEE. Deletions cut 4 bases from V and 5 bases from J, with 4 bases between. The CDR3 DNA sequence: TGTGCCAGCAGCAGAGACAATGAGCAGTTCTTC. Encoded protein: CASSRDNEQFF.

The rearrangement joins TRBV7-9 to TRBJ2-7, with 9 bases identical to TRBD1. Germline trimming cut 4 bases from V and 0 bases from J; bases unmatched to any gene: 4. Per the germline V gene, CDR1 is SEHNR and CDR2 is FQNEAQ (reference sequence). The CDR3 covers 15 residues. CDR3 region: CASSSGQGSSYEQYF. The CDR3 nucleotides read TGTGCCAGCAGCTCCGGACAGGGGAGCTCCTACGAGCAGTACTTC.

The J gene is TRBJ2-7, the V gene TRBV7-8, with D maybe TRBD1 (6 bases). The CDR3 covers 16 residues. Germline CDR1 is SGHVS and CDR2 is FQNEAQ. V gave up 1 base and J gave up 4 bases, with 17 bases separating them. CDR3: CASSLEQGLVSYEQYF. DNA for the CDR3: TGTGCCAGCAGCTTAGAACAGGGTCTTGTTTCGTACGAGCAGTACTTC.

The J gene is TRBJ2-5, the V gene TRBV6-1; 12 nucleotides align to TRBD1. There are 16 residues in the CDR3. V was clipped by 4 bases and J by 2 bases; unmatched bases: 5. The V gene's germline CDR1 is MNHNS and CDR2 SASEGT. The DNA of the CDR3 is TGTGCCAGCAGTGCGGGACAGGGGGCCGGACAAGAGACCCAGTACTTC. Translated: CASSAGQGAGQETQYF.

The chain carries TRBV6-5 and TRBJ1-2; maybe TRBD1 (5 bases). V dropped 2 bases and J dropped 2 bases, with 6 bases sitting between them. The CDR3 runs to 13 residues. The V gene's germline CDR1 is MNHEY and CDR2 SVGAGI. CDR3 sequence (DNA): TGTGCCAGCAGTTACGGGGCAAACTATGGCTACACCTTC. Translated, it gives CASSYGANYGYTF.